This TCR beta chain was sequenced in a study of PD-1 blockade in classical Hodgkin lymphoma. Assay used: immunoSEQ multiplex PCR; TCRdb lists only in-frame clones, some missing. The table includes approximately 13,000 clones, around 84% detected once. Germline lookup yields CDR1 GTSNPN and CDR2 SVGIG (reference sequence). This CDR3 contains 15 residues. With V trimmed by 2 bases and J by 4 bases, 9 bases remained unmatched. Each patient experienced a relapse that followed autologous stem cell transplantation, and brentuximab vedotin exposure varied. The sample was peripheral blood mononuclear cells (PBMCs), taken at baseline. The chain employs TRBV30 and TRBJ2-5; TRBD1 matches 8 bases. The receptor was derived from a human donor with classical Hodgkin lymphoma. CDR3 coding DNA: TGTGCCTGGAGTCTGAGGACAGGGAGAGCAGAGACCCAGTACTTC. Translation gives CAWSLRTGRAETQYF.